The TCR beta chain under discussion was sequenced for a study of CD8 T cells in Susac syndrome. The study's findings and limits: It was acknowledged in the study that the number of individuals who were included in its TCR sequencing and HLA analysis was relatively small.

Comments on this clonotype: Its specificity is not known.

An amount of RNA that ranged from roughly 0.45 to 1 ug was reverse transcribed with random hexamers. TCRdb processed the immunoSEQ multiplex PCR reads anew with MiXCR; each CDR3 protein has one entry. The sample includes some 180,000 distinct CDR3 sequences, roughly 92% of them seen just once. CDR1 and CDR2 (germline): MNHEY, SVGAGI. The CDR3 consists of 15 residues. V lost 5 bases and J lost 1; bases outside the gene matches: 2. The CD8+ and CD4+ T cells were isolated magnetically using a negative isolation approach, whereas the TEMRA cells were enriched by FACS. Sequencing used CD4+ T cells from PBMCs. The J gene is TRBJ2-6, the V gene TRBV6-5; 7 bases agree with TRBD2. The origin of this receptor is a human donor in good health. The CDR3 DNA reads TGTGCCAGCAGTCCGGGAGGATCTGGGGCCAACGTCCTGACTTTC. Residues: CASSPGGSGANVLTF.